The 10 T cell receptor beta chains reported below all come from one sample, sequenced in a study of preoperative IRX-2 immunotherapy in early breast cancer. The treatment is: preoperative locoregional IRX-2 cytokine immunotherapy. TCRdb's copy holds only in-frame clones and misses some; the assay was immunoSEQ multiplex PCR. The top ten clones hold 2.2% of a sample with around 30,000 clones, about four fifths of them seen once. The sequencing used lymph node tissue, collected before IRX-2 immunotherapy. The source of these receptors is a human donor with breast cancer.

This chain connects TRBV6-8 to TRBJ2-7; 9 bases are a match to TRBD1. V dropped 2 bases and J dropped 1; count of bases not matched to a gene: 9. CDR3 length: 17 amino acids. CDR1 and CDR2 from the germline V gene are MNHGY and SAAAGT. The CDR3 reads CASSYLHSGTGSYEQYF. DNA for the CDR3: TGTGCCAGCAGTTACCTACATTCAGGGACAGGGTCCTACGAGCAGTACTTC.

This chain joins TRBV28 and TRBJ1-2; D is uncertain. There are 14 residues in the CDR3. V was pared by 5 bases and J by 6 bases, with 16 bases between. The germline V gene encodes CDR1 MDHEN and CDR2 SYDVKM. Here the CDR3 DNA reads TGTGCCAGCAGTCGAACGGTAACTTTGGATGGCTACACCTTC. This translates into CASSRTVTLDGYTF.

CDR3 loop: CASSFRGMNTEAFF. CDR3 sequence (DNA): TGTGCCAGCAGCTTCAGGGGAATGAACACTGAAGCTTTCTTT. V is TRBV7-1 and J is TRBJ1-1, with TRBD1 as a possible D gene (6 bases). TRBV7-1 is identified as an open reading frame with a role that is uncertain. Trimming cost V 4 bases and J 0 bases, with 9 bases left between them. The CDR3 sequence is 14 residues long.

This clone has just one count. The genes are TRBV6-8 and TRBJ2-5; 9 bases align to TRBD1. Germline V gene sequence: CDR1 MNHGY, CDR2 SAAAGT. Losses at the gene ends were 10 bases for V and 4 bases for J; bases not matched to a gene: 10. The CDR3 covers 14 residues. The CDR3: CATPGTGFRETQYF. CDR3 nucleotides: TGTGCCACCCCCGGGACAGGGTTTCGAGAGACCCAGTACTTC.

About this clone itself: Germline and junction disagree at one end, which may indicate a read error. The genes are TRBV6-8 and TRBJ1-5, with a weak D call TRBD1 (6 bases). This CDR3 spans 16 amino acids. Per germline, CDR1 MNHGY and CDR2 SAAAGT. CDR3 bases: TGTGCCATCAGTGACTCAGGGGTGAGTGGCAATCAGCCCCAGCATTTT. Translated, it gives CAISDSGVSGNQPQHF.

This clone was counted a single time. The chain joins TRBV19 to TRBJ1-1; 8 bases agree with TRBD1. The CDR3 is 15 residues long. CDR1 LNHDA and CDR2 SQIVND come from the germline V gene (reference sequence). V shed 3 bases and J 5 bases; nucleotides not matched to a gene: 8. Written as DNA, the CDR3 is TGTGCCAGTAGTATTGGCAGGGGGCGCTTTACTGAAGCTTTCTTT. It translates to CASSIGRGRFTEAFF.

This chain connects TRBV5-1 to TRBJ2-7; 7 bases line up with TRBD2. CDR1 SGHRS and CDR2 YFSETQ come from the germline V gene. J lost 5 bases, V lost 0 bases, and 8 bases had no gene match. This CDR3 has 15 residues. The CDR3 DNA is TGCGCCAGCAGCTTGGCGGCAGGGACTATGGACGAGCAGTACTTC. Its translation: CASSLAAGTMDEQYF.

The chain couples TRBV11-3 to TRBJ2-7, with 15 bases that match TRBD2. CDR1 is SGHNT, CDR2 YENEEA, per germline. The CDR3 covers 18 residues. V was clipped by 5 bases and J by 3 bases; unmatched bases: 11. The CDR3 region is CASSSWTSGGAVFYEQYF. In DNA form, the CDR3 reads TGTGCCAGCAGCAGCTGGACTAGCGGGGGGGCCGTTTTCTACGAGCAGTACTTC.

The rearrangement links TRBV11-3 to TRBJ1-6; 9 bases are shared with TRBD1. This CDR3 is 15 amino acids long. Trimming at V came to 5 bases and at J to 7 bases, leaving 6 bases not matched to a gene. Looked up from germline, CDR1 is SGHNT and CDR2 is YENEEA. The DNA of the CDR3 is TGTGCCAGCAGCCCTCGGACAGGGGTGAATTCACCCCTCCACTTT. Translation: CASSPRTGVNSPLHF. The variable domain in full, completed from reference TRBV11-3 and TRBJ1-6, reads EAGVVQSPRYKIIEKKQPVAFWCNPISGHNTLYWYLQNLGQGPELLIRYENEEAVDDSQLPKDRFSAERLKGVDSTLKIQPAELGDSAVYLCASSPRTGVNSPLHFGNGTRLTVT.

The J gene is TRBJ2-7, the V gene TRBV14, with 8 bases that match TRBD1. The CDR3 loop spans 16 amino acids. The germline gives CDR1 SGHDN, CDR2 FVKESK. Trimming cost V 0 bases and J 5 bases; bases outside gene matches: 9. The CDR3 is CASSQDRTGYINEQYF. The CDR3 bases are TGTGCCAGCAGCCAAGATAGGACAGGGTATATCAACGAGCAGTACTTC.